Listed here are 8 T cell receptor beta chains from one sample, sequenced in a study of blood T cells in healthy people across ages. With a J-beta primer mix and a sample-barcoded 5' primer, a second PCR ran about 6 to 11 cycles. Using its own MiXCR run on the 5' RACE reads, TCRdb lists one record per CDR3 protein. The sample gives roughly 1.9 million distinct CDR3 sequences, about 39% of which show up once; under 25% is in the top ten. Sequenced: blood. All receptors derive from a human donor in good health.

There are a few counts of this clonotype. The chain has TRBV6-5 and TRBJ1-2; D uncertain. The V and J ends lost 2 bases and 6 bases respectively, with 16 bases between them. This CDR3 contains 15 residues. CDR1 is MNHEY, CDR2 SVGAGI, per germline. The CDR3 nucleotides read TGTGCCAGCAGTTACAATTCAGGAGGGTCGAATGGCTACACCTTC. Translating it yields CASSYNSGGSNGYTF.

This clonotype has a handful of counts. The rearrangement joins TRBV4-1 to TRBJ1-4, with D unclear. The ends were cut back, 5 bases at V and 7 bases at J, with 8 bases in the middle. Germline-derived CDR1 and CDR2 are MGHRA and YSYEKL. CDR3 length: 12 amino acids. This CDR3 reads CASSSFFEKLFF. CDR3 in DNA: TGCGCCAGCAGCTCCTTTTTTGAAAAACTGTTTTTT.

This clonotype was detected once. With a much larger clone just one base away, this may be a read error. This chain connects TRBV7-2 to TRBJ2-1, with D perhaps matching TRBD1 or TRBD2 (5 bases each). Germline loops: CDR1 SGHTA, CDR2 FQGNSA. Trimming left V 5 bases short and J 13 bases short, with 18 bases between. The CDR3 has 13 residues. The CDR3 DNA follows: TGTGCCAGCAGCAGGGACCCGGCGGAGACCCAGTTCTTC. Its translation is CASSRDPAETQFF.

The CDR3, as DNA: TGTGCCAGCAGCCCCCAGGGGGCTAGTTCACCCCTCCACTTT. Protein: CASSPQGASSPLHF. The chain couples TRBV3-1 to TRBJ1-6; 8 bases agree with TRBD1. The CDR3 extends over 14 amino acids. Germline V CDR1 and CDR2: LGHDT, YNNKEL (reference sequence). The V segment lost 4 bases and the J segment 9 bases; nucleotides outside the gene matches: 5.

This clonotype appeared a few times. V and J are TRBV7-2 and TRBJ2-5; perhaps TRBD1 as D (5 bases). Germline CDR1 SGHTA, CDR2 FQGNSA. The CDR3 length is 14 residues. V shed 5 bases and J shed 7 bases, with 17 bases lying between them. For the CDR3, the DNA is TGTGCCAGCAGCCTCCAGGGCCGAGTGACGACCCAGTACTTC. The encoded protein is CASSLQGRVTTQYF. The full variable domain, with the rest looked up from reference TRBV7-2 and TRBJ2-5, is GAGVSQSPSNKVTEKGKDVELRCDPISGHTALYWYRQSLGQGLEFLIYFQGNSAPDKSGLPSDRFSAERTGGSVSTLTIQRTQQEDSAVYLCASSLQGRVTTQYFGPGTRLLVL.

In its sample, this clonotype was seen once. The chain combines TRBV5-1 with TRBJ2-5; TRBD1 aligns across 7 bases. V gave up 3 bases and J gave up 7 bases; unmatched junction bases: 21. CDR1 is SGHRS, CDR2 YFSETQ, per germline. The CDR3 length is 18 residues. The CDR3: CASSWGPTGVISTGTQYF. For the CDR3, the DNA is TGCGCCAGCAGCTGGGGTCCTACAGGGGTTATTTCTACTGGGACCCAGTACTTC.

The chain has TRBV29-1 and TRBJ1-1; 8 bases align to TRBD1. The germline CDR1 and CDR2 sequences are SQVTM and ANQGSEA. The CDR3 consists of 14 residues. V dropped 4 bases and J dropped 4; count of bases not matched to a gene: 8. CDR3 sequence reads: CSVAQFQGATEAFF. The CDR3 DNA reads TGCAGCGTTGCCCAGTTTCAGGGGGCCACTGAAGCTTTCTTT.

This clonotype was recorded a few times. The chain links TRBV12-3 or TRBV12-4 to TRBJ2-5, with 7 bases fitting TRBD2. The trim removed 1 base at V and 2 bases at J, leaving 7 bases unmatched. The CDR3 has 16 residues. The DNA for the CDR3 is TGTGCCAGCAGTTTAGTCCTACGGGGGGAACAAGAGACCCAGTACTTC. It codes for CASSLVLRGEQETQYF.